This TCR beta chain was captured by sequencing in a study of OX40 agonist ivuxolimab in advanced cancers. Regarding the complete study: The costimulatory receptor OX40 (CD134) was targeted by ivuxolimab, a fully human IgG2 agonistic monoclonal antibody. Intravenous ivuxolimab was administered to patients every 2 weeks at six dose levels: 0.01, 0.1, 0.3, 1.5, 3 and 10 mg/kg. Of the approximately 50 dose-escalation patients, hepatocellular carcinoma was present in about 20, melanoma in roughly 15, renal cell carcinoma in 9 and head and neck cancer in 9. In the dose-escalation cohort, around four fifths of patients were male, and the mean age was roughly 56 years with a range of roughly 23 to 90. Patients were allowed to have had prior anti-PD-1, anti-PD-L1 or anti-CTLA-4 therapy, and 40% of the dose-escalation patients had been treated with checkpoint inhibitors. Partial responses occurred in three dose-escalation patients: two with cutaneous melanoma and one with hepatocellular carcinoma. Peripheral TCRbeta sequencing aimed to test whether ivuxolimab altered TCR sequence diversity and caused clonal T-cell expansion. The monotherapy dose-escalation portion (N ≈ 52 patients) of the phase I ivuxolimab trial is reported in the paper. The research as a whole found: Low levels of normalized T-cell clonal expansion were also shown by some nonresponding patients. At doses of 0.1 to 3.0 mg/kg, clonal expansion of both CD4+ and CD8+ blood T cells was observed from baseline to week 6. In the 0.1-3.0 mg/kg groups, partial responders were among the patients with the lowest normalized peripheral clonal expansion, particularly in CD8+ T cells. The antigen specificity of the clonally expanded peripheral T cells was not determined. After ivuxolimab, more expanded clones were found on average in CD8+ T cells than in CD4+ T cells.

Patients with autoimmune disease history or receiving systemic immunosuppression were excluded from the trial. Peripheral blood for TCR sequencing was collected from all dose cohorts at baseline, on cycle 4 day 1, and on cycle 7 day 1. Samples were obtained from an open-label, multicenter, first-in-human phase I dose-escalation trial of ivuxolimab. The trial enrolled adults with locally advanced or metastatic head and neck squamous cell, hepatocellular, melanoma or renal cell carcinoma. Before TCR sequencing, CD4+ T cells and CD8+ T cells were sorted from peripheral blood as separate populations. Genomic DNA was isolated from the sorted cells so that the TCRbeta CDR3 region could be sequenced. The immunoSEQ Assay was used for sequencing of TCRbeta CDR3 regions. Here the immuneACCESS table is served through TCRdb, limited to in-frame sequences with V and J called. Missing clones are a known gap in these copies; in checked studies unresolved V genes cover under half, and the rest lacks a known reason. This sample lists fewer than 55,000 clones; around 87% were detected once. Jointly, the top ten make up about 1.7% of the sample.

This clone was seen only a few times. No antigen is known for it. Per-base quality was not reported, and no clone a single base away is much larger than it. From a lookup of the germline V gene, CDR1 and CDR2 are SGHTA and FQGNSA. From V the trimming removes 1 base and from J it removes 9 bases, while the gene matches leave 7 bases of the junction unaccounted for. Reading from cysteine to phenylalanine, the CDR3 counts 15 amino acids. CDR3 DNA only is kept here, 45 bases in frame from base 1. This sample comprised CD4+ or CD8+ T cells sorted from blood, obtained in a trial of the OX40 agonist ivuxolimab. The TCR comes from an adult with an advanced solid tumor such as melanoma, head and neck, liver or kidney cancer. This sequence uses TRBV7-2 and TRBJ2-1, and TRBD1 aligns with 9 junction nucleotides. The DNA reads as follows: TGTGCCAGCAGCTTAGTGGGACAGGGAAGGAGTGAGCAGTTCTTC. This gives the protein CASSLVGQGRSEQFF.